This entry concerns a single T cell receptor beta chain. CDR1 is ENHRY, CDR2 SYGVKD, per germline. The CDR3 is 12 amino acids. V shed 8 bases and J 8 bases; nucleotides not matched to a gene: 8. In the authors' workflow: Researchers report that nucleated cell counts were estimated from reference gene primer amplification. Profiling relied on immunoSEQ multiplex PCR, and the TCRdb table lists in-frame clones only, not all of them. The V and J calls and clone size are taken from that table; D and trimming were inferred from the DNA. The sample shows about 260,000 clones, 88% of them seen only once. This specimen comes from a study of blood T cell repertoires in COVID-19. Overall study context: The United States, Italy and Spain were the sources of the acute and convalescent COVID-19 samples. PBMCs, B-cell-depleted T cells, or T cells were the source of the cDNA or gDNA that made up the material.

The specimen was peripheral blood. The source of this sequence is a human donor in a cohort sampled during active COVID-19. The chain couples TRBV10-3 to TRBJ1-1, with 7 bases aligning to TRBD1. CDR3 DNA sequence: TGTGCCATCTCCTGGACAGGACAGGAAGCTTTCTTT. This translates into CAISWTGQEAFF.